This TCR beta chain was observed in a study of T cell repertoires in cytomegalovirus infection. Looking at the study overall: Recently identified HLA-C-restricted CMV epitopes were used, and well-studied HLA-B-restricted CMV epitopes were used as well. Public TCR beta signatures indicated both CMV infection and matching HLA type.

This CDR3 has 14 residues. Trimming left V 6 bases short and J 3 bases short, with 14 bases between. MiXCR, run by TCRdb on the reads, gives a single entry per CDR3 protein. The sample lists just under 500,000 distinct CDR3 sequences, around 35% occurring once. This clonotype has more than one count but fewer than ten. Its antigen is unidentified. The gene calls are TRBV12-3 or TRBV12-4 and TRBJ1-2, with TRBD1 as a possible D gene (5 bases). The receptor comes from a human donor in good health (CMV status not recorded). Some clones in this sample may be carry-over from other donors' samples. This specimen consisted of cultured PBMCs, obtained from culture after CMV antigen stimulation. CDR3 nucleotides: TGTGCCAGCAGACCGACAGCACTTTACTATGGCTACACCTTC. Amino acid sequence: CASRPTALYYGYTF.